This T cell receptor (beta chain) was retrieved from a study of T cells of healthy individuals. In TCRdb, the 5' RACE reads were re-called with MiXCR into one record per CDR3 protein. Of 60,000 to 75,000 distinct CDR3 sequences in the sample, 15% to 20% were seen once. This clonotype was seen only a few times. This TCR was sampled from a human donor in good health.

The CDR3 DNA follows: TGTGCCAGCAGTTACTCTACTGACAATGAAGGCTACACCTTC. Protein: CASSYSTDNEGYTF. V gene TRBV6-6 combines with J gene TRBJ1-2; D gene ambiguous. Germline CDR1 is MNHNY and CDR2 is SVGAGI (reference sequence). The CDR3 is made up of 14 amino acids. The V and J ends lost 0 bases and 8 bases respectively, with 13 bases between them.